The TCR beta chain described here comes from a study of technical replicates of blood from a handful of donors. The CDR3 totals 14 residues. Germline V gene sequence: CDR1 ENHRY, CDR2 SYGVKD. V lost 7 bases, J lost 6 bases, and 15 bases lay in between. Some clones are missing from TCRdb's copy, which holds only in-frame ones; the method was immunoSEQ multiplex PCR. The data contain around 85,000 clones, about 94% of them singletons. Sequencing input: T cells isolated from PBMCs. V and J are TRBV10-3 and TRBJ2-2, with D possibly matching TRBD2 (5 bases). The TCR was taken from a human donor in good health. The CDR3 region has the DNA TGTGCCATCACCCGGGTCCCCGGGGCCGGGGAGCTGTTTTTT. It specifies CAITRVPGAGELFF.